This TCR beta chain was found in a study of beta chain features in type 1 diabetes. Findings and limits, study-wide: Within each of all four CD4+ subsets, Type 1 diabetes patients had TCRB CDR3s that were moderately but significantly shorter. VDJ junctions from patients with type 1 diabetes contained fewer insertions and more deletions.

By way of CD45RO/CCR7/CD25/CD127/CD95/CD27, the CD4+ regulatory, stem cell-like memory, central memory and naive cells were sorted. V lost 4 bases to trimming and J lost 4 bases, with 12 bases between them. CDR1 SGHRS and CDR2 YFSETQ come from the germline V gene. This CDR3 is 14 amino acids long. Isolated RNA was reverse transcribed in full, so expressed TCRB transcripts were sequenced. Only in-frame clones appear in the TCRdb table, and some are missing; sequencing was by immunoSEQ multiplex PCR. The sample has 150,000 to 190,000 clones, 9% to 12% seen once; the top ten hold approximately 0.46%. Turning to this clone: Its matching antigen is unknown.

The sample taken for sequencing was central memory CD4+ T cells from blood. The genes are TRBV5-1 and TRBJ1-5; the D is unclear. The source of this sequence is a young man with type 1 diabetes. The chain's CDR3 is CASSVVPGNQPQHF. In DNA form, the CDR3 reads TGCGCCAGCAGCGTCGTTCCGGGGAATCAGCCCCAGCATTTT.